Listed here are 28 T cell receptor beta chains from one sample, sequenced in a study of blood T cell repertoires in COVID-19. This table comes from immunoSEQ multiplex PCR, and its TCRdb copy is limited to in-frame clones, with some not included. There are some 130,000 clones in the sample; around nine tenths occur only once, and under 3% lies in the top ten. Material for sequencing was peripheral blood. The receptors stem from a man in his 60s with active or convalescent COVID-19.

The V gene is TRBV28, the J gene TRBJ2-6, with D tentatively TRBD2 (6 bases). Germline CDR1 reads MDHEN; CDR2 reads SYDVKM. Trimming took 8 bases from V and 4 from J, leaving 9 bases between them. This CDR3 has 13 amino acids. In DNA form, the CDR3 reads TGTGCCAGCGCCGGGGGAGGGGCCAACGTCCTGACTTTC. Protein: CASAGGGANVLTF.

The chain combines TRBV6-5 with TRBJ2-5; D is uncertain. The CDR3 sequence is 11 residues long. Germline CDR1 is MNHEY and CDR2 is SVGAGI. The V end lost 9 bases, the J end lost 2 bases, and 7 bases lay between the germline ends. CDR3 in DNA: TGTGCCAGTTCAGAACAAGAGACCCAGTACTTC. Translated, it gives CASSEQETQYF.

CDR3 sequence reads: CASSYQSAGGTGELFF. Here the CDR3 DNA reads TGCGCCAGCAGCTATCAAAGCGCGGGAGGCACCGGGGAGCTGTTTTTT. The chain carries TRBV5-1 and TRBJ2-2, with 8 bases fitting TRBD2. The CDR3 spans 16 residues. CDR1 is SGHRS and CDR2 is YFSETQ in the germline V gene. V lost 3 bases and J lost 4; bases outside the gene matches: 8.

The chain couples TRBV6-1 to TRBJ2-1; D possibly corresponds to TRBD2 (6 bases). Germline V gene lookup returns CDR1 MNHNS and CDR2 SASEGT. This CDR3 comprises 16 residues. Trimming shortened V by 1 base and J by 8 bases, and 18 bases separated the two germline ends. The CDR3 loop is CASSEGGRDEGYEQFF. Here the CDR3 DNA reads TGTGCCAGCAGTGAAGGTGGGCGGGACGAGGGGTATGAGCAGTTCTTC.

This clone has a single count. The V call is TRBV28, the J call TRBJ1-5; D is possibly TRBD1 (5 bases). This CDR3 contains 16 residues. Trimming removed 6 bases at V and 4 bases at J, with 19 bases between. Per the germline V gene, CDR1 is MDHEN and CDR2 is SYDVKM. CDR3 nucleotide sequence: TGTGCCAGCAGCCGACCCCCGGACACAGAAAATCAGCCCCAGCATTTT. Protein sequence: CASSRPPDTENQPQHF. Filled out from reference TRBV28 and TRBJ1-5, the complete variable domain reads DVKVTQSSRYLVKRTGEKVFLECVQDMDHENMFWYRQDPGLGLRLIYFSYDVKMKEKGDIPEGYSVSREKKERFSLILESASTNQTSMYLCASSRPPDTENQPQHFGDGTRLSIL.

In DNA form, the CDR3 reads TGTGCCAGCAGTCAGGGGATAGGCTACACCTTC. Encoded protein: CASSQGIGYTF. V and J are TRBV6-2 or TRBV6-3 and TRBJ1-2; D is possibly TRBD1 (6 bases). There are 11 residues in the CDR3. V shed 5 bases and J shed 8 bases, with 9 bases lying between them. From germline, CDR1 is MNHEY and CDR2 SVGEGT.

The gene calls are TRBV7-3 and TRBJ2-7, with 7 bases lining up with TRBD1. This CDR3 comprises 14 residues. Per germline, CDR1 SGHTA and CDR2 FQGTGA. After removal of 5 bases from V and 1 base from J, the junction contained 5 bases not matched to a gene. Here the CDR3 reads CASSLRDRSYEQYF. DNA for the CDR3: TGTGCCAGCAGCCTCCGGGACAGATCCTACGAGCAGTACTTC.

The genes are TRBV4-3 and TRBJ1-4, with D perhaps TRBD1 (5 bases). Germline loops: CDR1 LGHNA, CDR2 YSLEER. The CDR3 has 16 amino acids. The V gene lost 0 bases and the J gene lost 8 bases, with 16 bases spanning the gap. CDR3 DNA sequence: TGCGCCAGCAGCCAAGATCGGGGGGGTCCCTGGGAAAAACTGTTTTTT. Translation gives CASSQDRGGPWEKLFF.

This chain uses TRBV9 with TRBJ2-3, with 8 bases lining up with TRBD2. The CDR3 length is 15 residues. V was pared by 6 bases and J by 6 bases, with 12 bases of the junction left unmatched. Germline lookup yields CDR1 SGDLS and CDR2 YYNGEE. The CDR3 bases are TGTGCCAGCACCCCTAGGGCGGGGGGACCCGATACGCAGTATTTT. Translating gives CASTPRAGGPDTQYF.

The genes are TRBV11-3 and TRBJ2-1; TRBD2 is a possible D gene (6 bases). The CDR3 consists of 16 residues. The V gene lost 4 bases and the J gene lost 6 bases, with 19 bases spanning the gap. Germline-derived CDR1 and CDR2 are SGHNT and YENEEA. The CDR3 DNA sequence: TGTGCCAGCAGCTGGAGGGTAGGCCTCGGGCCCAATGAGCAGTTCTTC. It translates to CASSWRVGLGPNEQFF.

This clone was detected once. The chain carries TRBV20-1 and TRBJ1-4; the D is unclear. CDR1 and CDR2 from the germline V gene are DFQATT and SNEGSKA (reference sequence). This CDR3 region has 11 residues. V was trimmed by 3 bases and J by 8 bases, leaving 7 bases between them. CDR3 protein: CSASPGEKLFF. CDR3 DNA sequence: TGCAGTGCTAGTCCGGGAGAAAAACTGTTTTTT.

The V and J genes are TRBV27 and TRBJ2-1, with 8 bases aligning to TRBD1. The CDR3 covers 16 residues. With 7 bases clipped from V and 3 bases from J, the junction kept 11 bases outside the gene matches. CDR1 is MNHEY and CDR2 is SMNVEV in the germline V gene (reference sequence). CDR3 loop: CASTPAGQGVYNEQFF. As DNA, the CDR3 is TGTGCCAGCACGCCGGCAGGACAGGGCGTCTACAATGAGCAGTTCTTC.

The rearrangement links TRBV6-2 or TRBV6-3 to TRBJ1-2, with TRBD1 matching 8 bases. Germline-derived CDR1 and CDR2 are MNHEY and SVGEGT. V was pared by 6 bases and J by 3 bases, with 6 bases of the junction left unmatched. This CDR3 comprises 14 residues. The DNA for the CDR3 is TGTGCCAGCAGCCCTAGGGGACAGGACTATGGCTACACCTTC. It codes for CASSPRGQDYGYTF.

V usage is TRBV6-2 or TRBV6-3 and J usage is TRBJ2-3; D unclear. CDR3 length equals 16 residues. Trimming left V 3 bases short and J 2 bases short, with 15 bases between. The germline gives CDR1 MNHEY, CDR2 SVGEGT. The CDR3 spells CASSYSTTNPTDTQYF. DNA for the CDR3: TGTGCCAGCAGTTATTCCACTACCAACCCCACAGATACGCAGTATTTT.

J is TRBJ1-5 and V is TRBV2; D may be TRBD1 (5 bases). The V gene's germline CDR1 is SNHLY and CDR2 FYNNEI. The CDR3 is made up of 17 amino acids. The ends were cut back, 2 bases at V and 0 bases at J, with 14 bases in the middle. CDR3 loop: CASSESRAAFSNQPQHF. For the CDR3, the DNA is TGTGCCAGCAGTGAAAGCAGGGCTGCCTTTAGCAATCAGCCCCAGCATTTT.

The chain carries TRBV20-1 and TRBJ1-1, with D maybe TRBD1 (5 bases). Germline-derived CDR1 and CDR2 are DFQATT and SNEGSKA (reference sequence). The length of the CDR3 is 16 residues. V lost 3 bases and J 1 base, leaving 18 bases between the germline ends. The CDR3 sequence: CSASTGWARGNTEAFF. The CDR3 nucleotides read TGCAGTGCTAGTACAGGTTGGGCGCGGGGGAACACTGAAGCTTTCTTT.

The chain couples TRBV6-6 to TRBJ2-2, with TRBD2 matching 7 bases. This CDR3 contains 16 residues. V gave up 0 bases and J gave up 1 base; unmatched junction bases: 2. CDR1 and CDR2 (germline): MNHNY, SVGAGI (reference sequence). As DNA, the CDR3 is TGTGCCAGCAGTTACTCCGGCGGGGGGAACACCGGGGAGCTGTTTTTT. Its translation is CASSYSGGGNTGELFF.

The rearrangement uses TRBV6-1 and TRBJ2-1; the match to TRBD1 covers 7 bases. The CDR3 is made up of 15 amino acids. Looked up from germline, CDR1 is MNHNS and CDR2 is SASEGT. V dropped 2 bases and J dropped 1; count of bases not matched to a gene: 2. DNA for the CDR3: TGTGCCAGCAGTGAACCGGGACAGTCCTACAATGAGCAGTTCTTC. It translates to CASSEPGQSYNEQFF.

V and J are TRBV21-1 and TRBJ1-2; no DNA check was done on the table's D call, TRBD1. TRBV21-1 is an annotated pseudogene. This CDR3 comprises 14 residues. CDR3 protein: CASSKGTSSYGYTF. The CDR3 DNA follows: TGTGCCAGCAGCAAAGGTACATCCAGTTATGGCTACACCTTC.

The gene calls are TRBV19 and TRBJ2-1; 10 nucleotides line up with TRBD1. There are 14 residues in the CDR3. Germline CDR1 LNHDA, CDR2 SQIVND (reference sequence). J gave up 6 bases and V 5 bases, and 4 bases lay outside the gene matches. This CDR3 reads CASSSGQGGNEQFF. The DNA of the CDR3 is TGTGCCAGTAGTTCCGGACAGGGGGGCAATGAGCAGTTCTTC.

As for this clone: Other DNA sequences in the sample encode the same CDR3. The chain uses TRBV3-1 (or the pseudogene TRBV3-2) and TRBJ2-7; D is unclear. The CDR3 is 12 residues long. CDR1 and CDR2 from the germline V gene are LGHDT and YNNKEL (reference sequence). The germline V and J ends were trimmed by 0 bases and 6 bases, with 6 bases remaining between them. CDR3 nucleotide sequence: TGTGCCAGCAGCCAAGATACTGGCGAGCAGTACTTC. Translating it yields CASSQDTGEQYF.

CDR3 bases: TGTGCCAGCAGTTTAACCAGGACTAGCGGGAGATACGAGCAGTACTTC. This gives the protein CASSLTRTSGRYEQYF. The V gene is TRBV28, the J gene TRBJ2-7; TRBD2 aligns across 13 bases. Losses at the gene ends were 2 bases for V and 4 bases for J; bases not matched to a gene: 5. This CDR3 has 16 amino acids. Germline assignment: CDR1 MDHEN and CDR2 SYDVKM.

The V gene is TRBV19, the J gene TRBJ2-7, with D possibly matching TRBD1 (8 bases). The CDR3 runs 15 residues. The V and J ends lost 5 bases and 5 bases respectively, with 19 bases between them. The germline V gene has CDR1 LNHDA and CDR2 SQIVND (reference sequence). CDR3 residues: CASSAPRQGRDEQYF. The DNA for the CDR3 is TGTGCCAGTAGTGCCCCGAGACAGGGGAGGGACGAGCAGTACTTC.

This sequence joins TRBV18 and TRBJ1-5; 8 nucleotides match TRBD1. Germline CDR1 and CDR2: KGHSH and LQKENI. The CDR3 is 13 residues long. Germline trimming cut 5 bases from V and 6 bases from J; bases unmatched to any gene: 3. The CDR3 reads CASSSTGGQPQHF. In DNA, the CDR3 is TGTGCCAGCTCAAGTACAGGGGGTCAGCCCCAGCATTTT.

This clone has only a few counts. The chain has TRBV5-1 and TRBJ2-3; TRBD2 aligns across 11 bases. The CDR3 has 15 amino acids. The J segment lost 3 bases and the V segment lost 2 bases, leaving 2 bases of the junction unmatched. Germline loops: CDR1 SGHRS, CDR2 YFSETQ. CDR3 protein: CASSFASGRTDTQYF. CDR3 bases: TGCGCCAGCAGCTTCGCTAGCGGGAGGACAGATACGCAGTATTTT. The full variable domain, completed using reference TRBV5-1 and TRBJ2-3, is KAGVTQTPRYLIKTRGQQVTLSCSPISGHRSVSWYQQTPGQGLQFLFEYFSETQRNKGNFPGRFSGRQFSNSRSEMNVSTLELGDSALYLCASSFASGRTDTQYFGPGTRLTVL.

The CDR3: CASRGGWGANSPLHF. The CDR3 DNA reads TGTGCCAGCAGAGGGGGTTGGGGCGCGAATTCACCCCTCCACTTT. The genes are TRBV27 and TRBJ1-6; D perhaps matches TRBD1 (6 bases). Germline loops: CDR1 MNHEY, CDR2 SMNVEV (reference sequence). The CDR3 is 15 residues long. Trimming stripped 6 bases from V and 7 bases from J, with 16 bases between.

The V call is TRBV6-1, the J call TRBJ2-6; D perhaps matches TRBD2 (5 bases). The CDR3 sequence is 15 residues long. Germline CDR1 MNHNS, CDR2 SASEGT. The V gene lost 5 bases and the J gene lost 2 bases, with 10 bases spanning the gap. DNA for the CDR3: TGTGCCAGCAGTTTAGAGGGAGCTGGGGCCAACGTCCTGACTTTC. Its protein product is CASSLEGAGANVLTF.

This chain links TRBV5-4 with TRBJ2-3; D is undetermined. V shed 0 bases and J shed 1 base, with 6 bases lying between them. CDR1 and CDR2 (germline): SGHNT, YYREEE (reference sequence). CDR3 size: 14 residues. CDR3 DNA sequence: TGTGCCAGCAGCTTGGTCTCCCGCACAGATACGCAGTATTTT. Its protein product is CASSLVSRTDTQYF.